This T cell receptor beta chain appears in the sequencing data of a study of neurological immune-mediated disorders. On this clonotype: Its target is unknown. This clone may be a read error of a much larger clone one base away.

Study-level points and caveats: Because no CDR3 amino acid sequences were shared across subjects by expanded clones, private repertoires were suggested in all groups. A possible signature appeared as one related-CDR3 cluster, in which phylogenetic grouping placed the repertoires of 18 of 34 multiple sclerosis patients.

V dropped 6 bases and J dropped 3 bases, with 15 bases sitting between them. Looked up from germline, CDR1 is SNHLY and CDR2 is FYNNEI. The CDR3 has 14 residues. TCRdb recomputed calls from the 5' RACE reads with MiXCR, one row per CDR3 protein. Of tens of thousands of distinct CDR3 sequences listed, 3.5% to 4% were seen once; the top ten hold 2% to 2.5%. The sequenced sample consisted of PBMCs. The source of this sequence is a man aged 25 to 40 with multiple sclerosis. The chain carries TRBV2 and TRBJ2-7; D might be TRBD1 (6 bases). CDR3 amino acids: CASRVDRKGYEQYF. The CDR3 DNA reads as TGTGCCAGCAGGGTGGACAGAAAGGGCTACGAGCAGTACTTC.